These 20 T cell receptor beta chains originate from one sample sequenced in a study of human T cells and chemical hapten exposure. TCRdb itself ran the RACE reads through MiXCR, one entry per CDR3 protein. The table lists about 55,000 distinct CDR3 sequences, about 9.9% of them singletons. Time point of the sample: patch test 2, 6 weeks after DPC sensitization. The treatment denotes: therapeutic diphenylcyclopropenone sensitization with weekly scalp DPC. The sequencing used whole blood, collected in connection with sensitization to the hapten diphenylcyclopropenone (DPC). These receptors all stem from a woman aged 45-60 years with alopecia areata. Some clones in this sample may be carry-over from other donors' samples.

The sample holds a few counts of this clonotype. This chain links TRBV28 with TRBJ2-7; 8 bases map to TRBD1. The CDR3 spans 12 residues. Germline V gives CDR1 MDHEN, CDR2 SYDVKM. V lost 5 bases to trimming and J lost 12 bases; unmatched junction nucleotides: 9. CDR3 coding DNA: TGTGCCAGCAGTGTTAGGACAGGGAGCATGTACTTC. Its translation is CASSVRTGSMYF.

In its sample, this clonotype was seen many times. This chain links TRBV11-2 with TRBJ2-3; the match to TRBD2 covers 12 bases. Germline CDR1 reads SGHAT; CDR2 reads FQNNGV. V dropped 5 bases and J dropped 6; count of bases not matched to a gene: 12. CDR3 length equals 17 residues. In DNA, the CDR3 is TGTGCCAGCAGCCCAGACGGACTAGCGGGGCCGCGGGATACGCAGTATTTT. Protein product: CASSPDGLAGPRDTQYF.

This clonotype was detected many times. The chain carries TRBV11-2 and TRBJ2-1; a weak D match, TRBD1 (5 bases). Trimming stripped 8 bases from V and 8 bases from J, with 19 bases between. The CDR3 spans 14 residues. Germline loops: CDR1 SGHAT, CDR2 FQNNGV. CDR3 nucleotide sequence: TGTGCCAGCCAGCACAGGTTGGGGCTGGATGAGCAGTTCTTC. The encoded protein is CASQHRLGLDEQFF. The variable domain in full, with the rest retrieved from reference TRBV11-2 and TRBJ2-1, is EAGVAQSPRYKIIEKRQSVAFWCNPISGHATLYWYQQILGQGPKLLIQFQNNGVVDDSQLPKDRFSAERLKGVDSTLKIQPAKLEDSAVYLCASQHRLGLDEQFFGPGTRLTVL.

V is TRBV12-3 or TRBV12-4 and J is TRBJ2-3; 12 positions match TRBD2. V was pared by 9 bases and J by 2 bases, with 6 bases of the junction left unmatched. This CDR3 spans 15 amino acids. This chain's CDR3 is CASMTSGGLTDTQYF. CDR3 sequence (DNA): TGTGCCAGTATGACTAGCGGGGGACTCACAGATACGCAGTATTTT.

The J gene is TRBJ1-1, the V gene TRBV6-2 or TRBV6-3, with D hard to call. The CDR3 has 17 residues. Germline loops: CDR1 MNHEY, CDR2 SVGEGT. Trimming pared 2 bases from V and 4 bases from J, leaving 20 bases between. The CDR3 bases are TGTGCCAGCAGTTACCCTAAGGACGGGATCGGCGTCACTGAAGCTTTCTTT. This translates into CASSYPKDGIGVTEAFF.

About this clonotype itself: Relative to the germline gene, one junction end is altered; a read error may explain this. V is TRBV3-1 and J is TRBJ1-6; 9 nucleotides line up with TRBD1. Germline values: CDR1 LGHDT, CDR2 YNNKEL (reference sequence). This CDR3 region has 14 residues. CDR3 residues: CASNQGQGNSPLHF. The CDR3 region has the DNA TGTGCCAGCAACCAAGGACAGGGGAATTCACCCCTCCACTTT. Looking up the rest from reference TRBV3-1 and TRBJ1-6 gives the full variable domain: DTAVSQTPKYLVTQMGNDKSIKCEQNLGHDTMYWYKQDSKKFLKIMFSYNNKELIINETVPNRFSPKSPDKAHLNLHINSLELGDSAVYFCASNQGQGNSPLHFGNGTRLTVT.

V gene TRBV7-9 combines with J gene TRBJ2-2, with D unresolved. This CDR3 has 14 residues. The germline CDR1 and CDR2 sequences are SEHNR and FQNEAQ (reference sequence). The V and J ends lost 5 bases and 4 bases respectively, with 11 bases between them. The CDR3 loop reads CASSLLLLTGELFF. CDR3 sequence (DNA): TGTGCCAGCAGCCTTTTGCTGCTCACCGGGGAGCTGTTTTTT.

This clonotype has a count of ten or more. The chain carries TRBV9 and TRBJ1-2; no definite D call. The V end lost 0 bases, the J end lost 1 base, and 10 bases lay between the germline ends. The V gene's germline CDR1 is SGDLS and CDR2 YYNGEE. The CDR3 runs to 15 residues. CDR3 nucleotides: TGTGCCAGCAGCGTAGATCGGAGATTTAACTATGGCTACACCTTC. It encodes CASSVDRRFNYGYTF.

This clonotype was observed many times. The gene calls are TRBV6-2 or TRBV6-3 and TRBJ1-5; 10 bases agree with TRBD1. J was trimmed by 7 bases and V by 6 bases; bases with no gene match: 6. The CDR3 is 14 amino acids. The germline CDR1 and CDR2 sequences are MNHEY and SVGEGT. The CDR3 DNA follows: TGTGCCAGCAGGGGACAGGGGAGACGCCAGCCCCAGCATTTT. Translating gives CASRGQGRRQPQHF.

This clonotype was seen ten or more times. DNA for the CDR3: TGTGCCAGCAGCCCGGGAACCTTCGGGACTGAAGCTTTCTTT. It yields the protein CASSPGTFGTEAFF. The chain is built from TRBV16 and TRBJ1-1, with unresolved D. The CDR3 sequence is 14 residues long. Trimming shortened V by 4 bases and J by 5 bases, and 14 bases separated the two germline ends. Per germline, CDR1 KGHSY and CDR2 FQNENV.

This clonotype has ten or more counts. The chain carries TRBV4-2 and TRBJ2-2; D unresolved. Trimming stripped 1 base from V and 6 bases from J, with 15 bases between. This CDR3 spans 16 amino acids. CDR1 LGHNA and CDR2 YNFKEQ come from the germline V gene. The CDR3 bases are TGTGCCAGCAGCCAAGGTCAGGAGCTGGTCGCCGGGGAGCTGTTTTTT. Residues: CASSQGQELVAGELFF.

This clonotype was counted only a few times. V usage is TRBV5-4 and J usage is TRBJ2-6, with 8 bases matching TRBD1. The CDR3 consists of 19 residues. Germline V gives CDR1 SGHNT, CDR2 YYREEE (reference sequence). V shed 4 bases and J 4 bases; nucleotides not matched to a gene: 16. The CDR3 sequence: CASSPIIRTGLPGANVLTF. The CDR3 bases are TGTGCCAGCAGCCCGATTATCAGGACAGGGTTACCCGGGGCCAACGTCCTGACTTTC.

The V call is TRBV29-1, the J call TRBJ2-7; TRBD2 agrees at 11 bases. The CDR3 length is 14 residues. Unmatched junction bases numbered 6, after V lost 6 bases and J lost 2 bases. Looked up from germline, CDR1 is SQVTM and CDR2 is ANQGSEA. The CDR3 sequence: CSVSGTSGPYEQYF. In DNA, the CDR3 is TGCAGCGTCTCTGGGACTAGCGGTCCCTACGAGCAGTACTTC.

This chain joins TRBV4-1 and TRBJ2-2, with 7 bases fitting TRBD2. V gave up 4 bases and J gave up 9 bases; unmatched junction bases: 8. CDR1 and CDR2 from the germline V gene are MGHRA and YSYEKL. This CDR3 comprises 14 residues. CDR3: CASSPYSGPRELFF. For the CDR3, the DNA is TGCGCCAGCAGCCCGTATAGCGGGCCCCGGGAGCTGTTTTTT.

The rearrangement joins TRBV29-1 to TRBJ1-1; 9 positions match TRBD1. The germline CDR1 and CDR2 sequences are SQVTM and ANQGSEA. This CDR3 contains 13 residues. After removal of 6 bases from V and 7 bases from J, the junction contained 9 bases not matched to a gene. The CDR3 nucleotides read TGCAGCGTACAGGGGGCGCCGTCAATTGAAGCTTTCTTT. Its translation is CSVQGAPSIEAFF.

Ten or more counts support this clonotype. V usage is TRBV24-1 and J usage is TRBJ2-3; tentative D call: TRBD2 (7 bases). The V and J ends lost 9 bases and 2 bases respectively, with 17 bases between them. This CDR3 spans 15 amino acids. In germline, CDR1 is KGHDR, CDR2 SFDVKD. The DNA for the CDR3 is TGTGCCACCTCTAACAGGGAGGGGTACACAGATACGCAGTATTTT. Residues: CATSNREGYTDTQYF.

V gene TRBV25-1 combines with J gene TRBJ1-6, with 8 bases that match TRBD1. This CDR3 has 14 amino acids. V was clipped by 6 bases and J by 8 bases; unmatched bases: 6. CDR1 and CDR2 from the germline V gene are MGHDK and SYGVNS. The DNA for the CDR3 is TGTGCCAGCAGCGCGACAGGGGCCCATTCACCCCTCCACTTT. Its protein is CASSATGAHSPLHF.

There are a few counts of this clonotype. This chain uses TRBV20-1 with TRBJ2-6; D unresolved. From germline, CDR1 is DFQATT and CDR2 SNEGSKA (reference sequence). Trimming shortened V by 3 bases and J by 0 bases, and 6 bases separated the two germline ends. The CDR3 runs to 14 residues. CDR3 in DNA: TGCAGTGCTAGGAAGAGCTCTGGGGCCAACGTCCTGACTTTC. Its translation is CSARKSSGANVLTF.

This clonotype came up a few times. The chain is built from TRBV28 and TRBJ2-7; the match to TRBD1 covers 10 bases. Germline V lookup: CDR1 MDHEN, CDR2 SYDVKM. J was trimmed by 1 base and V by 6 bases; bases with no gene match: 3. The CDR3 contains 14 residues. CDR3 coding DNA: TGTGCCAGCAGAGGACAGGGGGGGTCCTACGAGCAGTACTTC. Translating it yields CASRGQGGSYEQYF.

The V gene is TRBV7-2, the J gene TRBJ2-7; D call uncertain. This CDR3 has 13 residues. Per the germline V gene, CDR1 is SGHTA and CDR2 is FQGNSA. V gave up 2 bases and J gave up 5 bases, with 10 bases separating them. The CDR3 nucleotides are TGTGCCAGCAGCTTACTATGGAACCACGAGCAGTACTTC. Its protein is CASSLLWNHEQYF.